The following is a TCR beta chain sequence with its context. Original processing methods: By means of reference gene primer amplification, nucleated cell counts were estimated. The repertoire was sequenced with immunoSEQ multiplex PCR; TCRdb's copy has only in-frame clones and lacks some. V and J calls and clone size come straight from that table; D and trimming were deduced from the DNA. The repertoire has some 21,000 clones, 85% to 90% of them found once; the top ten carry approximately 3.6%. The data originate from a study of blood T cell repertoires in COVID-19. For the study at large: Sample material is recorded as cDNA or gDNA derived from T cells, B-cell-depleted T cells, or PBMCs.

Germline V gene data show CDR1 as MNHNY and CDR2 as SVGAGI (reference sequence). The length of the CDR3 is 13 residues. Trimming shortened V by 4 bases and J by 1 base, and 8 bases separated the two germline ends. This TCR derives from a man over 45 with active COVID-19. The chain couples TRBV6-6 to TRBJ2-7; D unclear. Source material: peripheral blood. In DNA form, the CDR3 reads TGTGCCAGCAGTTCCGAGCCATCCTACGAGCAGTACTTC. This encodes CASSSEPSYEQYF.